Presented here are 26 T cell receptor beta chains from one specimen sequenced in a study of PD-1 blockade in classical Hodgkin lymphoma. The data were produced by immunoSEQ multiplex PCR, yet TCRdb's version contains in-frame clones alone and is incomplete. The repertoire includes more than 140,000 clones, nearly 80% of them detected once, and about 9.3% sits in the top ten. In every patient, relapse followed autologous stem cell transplantation, while exposure to brentuximab vedotin differed. This specimen was peripheral blood mononuclear cells (PBMCs), taken before the second cycle of nivolumab. Receptors originate from a human donor with classical Hodgkin lymphoma.

Many counts were recorded for this clone. The chain carries TRBV30 and TRBJ2-4, with D possibly being TRBD1 (5 bases). Per germline, CDR1 GTSNPN and CDR2 SVGIG (reference sequence). The CDR3 length is 13 residues. The V end lost 2 bases, the J end lost 5 bases, and 10 bases lay between the germline ends. The CDR3 sequence: CAWSLDTENIQYF. CDR3 nucleotide sequence: TGTGCCTGGAGTCTGGACACAGAAAACATTCAGTACTTC. Using reference TRBV30 and TRBJ2-4 for the parts outside the CDR3, the full variable domain is SQTIHQWPATLVQPVGSPLSLECTVEGTSNPNLYWYRQAAGRGLQLLFYSVGIGQISSEVPQNLSASRPQDRQFILSSKKLLLSDSGFYLCAWSLDTENIQYFGAGTRLSVL.

As concerns this clone: A junction end diverges from the germline sequence, so it may reflect a read error. The genes are TRBV6-6 and TRBJ2-5, with 8 nucleotides matching TRBD2. The CDR3 sequence is 15 residues long. Germline assignment: CDR1 MNHNY and CDR2 SVGAGI (reference sequence). CDR3 region: CASSDSGGRHETQYF. CDR3 DNA sequence: TGTGCCAGCAGTGACTCGGGCGGGAGGCACGAGACCCAGTACTTC.

V gene TRBV19 combines with J gene TRBJ2-1; tentative D call: TRBD2 (6 bases). V shed 8 bases and J shed 1 base, with 15 bases lying between them. Germline loops: CDR1 LNHDA, CDR2 SQIVND (reference sequence). The CDR3 is 15 residues long. The CDR3 nucleotides read TGTGCCAGTTTAGCCCCCGGGGGTTCCTACAATGAGCAGTTCTTC. This translates into CASLAPGGSYNEQFF. The full variable domain, rest sourced from reference TRBV19 and TRBJ2-1, is DGGITQSPKYLFRKEGQNVTLSCEQNLNHDAMYWYRQDPGQGLRLIYYSQIVNDFQKGDIAEGYSVSREKKESFPLTVTSAQKNPTAFYLCASLAPGGSYNEQFFGPGTRLTVL.

This clone was seen once. The gene calls are TRBV6-5 and TRBJ1-1, with 10 bases aligning to TRBD1. The germline V gene has CDR1 MNHEY and CDR2 SVGAGI. The CDR3 totals 12 residues. CDR3 residues: CGTGQGDTEAFF. Written as DNA, the CDR3 is TGTGGGACCGGACAGGGGGACACTGAAGCTTTCTTT.

This clone was observed a few times. The chain recombines TRBV5-4 with TRBJ2-3; unclear D gene. This CDR3 has 14 residues. Germline CDR1 is SGHNT and CDR2 is YYREEE (reference sequence). V gave up 0 bases and J gave up 3 bases, with 8 bases separating them. CDR3 nucleotide sequence: TGTGCCAGCAGCTTGGTTGGTCGAACAGATACGCAGTATTTT. Protein: CASSLVGRTDTQYF. Combining the CDR3 with reference TRBV5-4 and TRBJ2-3 gives the whole variable domain ETGVTQSPTHLIKTRGQQVTLRCSSQSGHNTVSWYQQALGQGPQFIFQYYREEENGRGNFPPRFSGLQFPNYSSELNVNALELDDSALYLCASSLVGRTDTQYFGPGTRLTVL.

The chain has TRBV7-2 and TRBJ1-3, with D unclear. The ends were cut back, 1 base at V and 3 bases at J, with 13 bases in the middle. Germline V gene data show CDR1 as SGHTA and CDR2 as FQGNSA. This CDR3 contains 16 residues. The CDR3 nucleotides read TGTGCCAGCAGCTTAGGACCGGCGATCGGTGGAAACACCATATATTTT. The encoded protein is CASSLGPAIGGNTIYF.

V usage is TRBV7-3 and J usage is TRBJ1-2; D not certain. Germline CDR1 and CDR2: SGHTA and FQGTGA. The CDR3 extends over 15 amino acids. Trimming took 5 bases from V and 2 from J, leaving 15 bases between them. CDR3 coding DNA: TGTGCCAGCAGCCCAACCCATGGAGGGAACTATGGCTACACCTTC. This gives the protein CASSPTHGGNYGYTF. Variable domain in full (rest from reference TRBV7-3 and TRBJ1-2): GAGVSQTPSNKVTEKGKYVELRCDPISGHTALYWYRQSLGQGPEFLIYFQGTGAADDSGLPNDRFFAVRPEGSVSTLKIQRTERGDSAVYLCASSPTHGGNYGYTFGSGTRLTVV.

The genes are TRBV6-1 and TRBJ2-2; no definite D call. V was shortened by 2 bases and J by 1 base, with 5 bases between the two germline ends. The V gene's germline CDR1 is MNHNS and CDR2 SASEGT. CDR3 size: 14 residues. The CDR3 spells CASSELGNTGELFF. CDR3 coding DNA: TGTGCCAGCAGTGAACTAGGGAACACCGGGGAGCTGTTTTTT.

The V call is TRBV2, the J call TRBJ1-1; tentatively, D is TRBD1 (6 bases). The germline gives CDR1 SNHLY, CDR2 FYNNEI. V lost 7 bases, J lost 7 bases, and 10 bases lay in between. The CDR3 length is 11 residues. CDR3 sequence reads: CASNRGLEAFF. As DNA, the CDR3 is TGTGCCAGCAATCGGGGGCTTGAAGCTTTCTTT. The variable domain in full, with the rest retrieved from reference TRBV2 and TRBJ1-1, is EPEVTQTPSHQVTQMGQEVILRCVPISNHLYFYWYRQILGQKVEFLVSFYNNEISEKSEIFDDQFSVERPDGSNFTLKIRSTKLEDSAMYFCASNRGLEAFFGQGTRLTVV.

The chain links TRBV28 to TRBJ2-7; 7 positions match TRBD1. This CDR3 is built from 13 residues. V was clipped by 7 bases and J by 4 bases; unmatched bases: 7. Per the germline V gene, CDR1 is MDHEN and CDR2 is SYDVKM. This CDR3 reads CASNRQGVYEQYF. Written as DNA, the CDR3 is TGTGCCAGCAATAGACAGGGAGTTTACGAGCAGTACTTC.

The V call is TRBV7-3, the J call TRBJ2-7, with 9 bases that match TRBD2. Losses at the gene ends were 3 bases for V and 2 bases for J; bases not matched to a gene: 5. The CDR3 is 15 amino acids. The germline CDR1 and CDR2 sequences are SGHTA and FQGTGA. The CDR3 bases are TGTGCCAGCAGCTTCAGACTAGCGGAGACCTACGAGCAGTACTTC. This sequence encodes CASSFRLAETYEQYF.

This clone came up a few times. This chain connects TRBV7-9 to TRBJ2-7; TRBD2 aligns across 7 bases. V lost 1 base to trimming and J lost 1 base; unmatched junction nucleotides: 7. CDR3 length: 16 amino acids. Germline loops: CDR1 SEHNR, CDR2 FQNEAQ (reference sequence). CDR3 bases: TGTGCCAGCAGCTTAGAGCCTAGCGGAGGGTCCTACGAGCAGTACTTC. This encodes CASSLEPSGGSYEQYF.

J is TRBJ1-1 and V is TRBV6-5; D remains unclear. This CDR3 is built from 14 residues. Germline V lookup: CDR1 MNHEY, CDR2 SVGAGI. V was clipped by 1 base and J by 1 base, with 7 bases between them. The CDR3: CASSYWRENTEAFF. The CDR3 DNA reads as TGTGCCAGCAGTTACTGGCGAGAGAACACTGAAGCTTTCTTT.

The chain employs TRBV7-9 and TRBJ1-6; D call uncertain. Per germline, CDR1 SEHNR and CDR2 FQNEAQ (reference sequence). The CDR3 is 14 amino acids. V was clipped by 5 bases and J by 7 bases, with 12 bases between them. CDR3 DNA sequence: TGTGCCAGCAGCGGCAACCTCACGAATTCACCCCTCCACTTT. This codes for CASSGNLTNSPLHF.

This rearrangement joins TRBV7-6 to TRBJ2-2; 13 nucleotides match TRBD2. The CDR3 runs to 16 residues. The J segment lost 6 bases and the V segment lost 5 bases, leaving 6 bases of the junction unmatched. Germline V CDR1 and CDR2: SGHVS, FNYEAQ. The CDR3 here is CASSPRGLAGAGELFF. DNA of the CDR3: TGTGCCAGCAGCCCCCGAGGACTAGCGGGAGCCGGGGAGCTGTTTTTT.

This chain links TRBV6-5 with TRBJ1-1; D ambiguous. This CDR3 has 14 residues. V lost 0 bases and J lost 1, with 6 bases in between. In germline, CDR1 is MNHEY, CDR2 SVGAGI. The CDR3 sequence: CASSYSRENTEAFF. CDR3 in DNA: TGTGCCAGCAGTTACTCGAGAGAGAACACTGAAGCTTTCTTT.

The rearrangement joins TRBV29-1 to TRBJ1-2; TRBD1 is a possible D gene (5 bases). Per the germline V gene, CDR1 is SQVTM and CDR2 is ANQGSEA. This CDR3 region has 11 residues. The V and J ends lost 3 bases and 8 bases respectively, with 10 bases between them. The CDR3, as DNA: TGCAGCGTTGAGTCAGGGCAAGGCTACACCTTC. Amino acids: CSVESGQGYTF.

The J gene is TRBJ1-2, the V gene TRBV4-1; TRBD1 matches 8 bases. The CDR3 runs 16 residues. The V and J ends lost 2 bases and 4 bases, in that order; junction bases with no gene match: 9. Germline CDR1 is MGHRA and CDR2 is YSYEKL. The CDR3 reads CASSQPTRDRGYGYTF. The CDR3 nucleotides read TGCGCCAGCAGCCAACCAACCCGAGACAGGGGCTATGGCTACACCTTC.

This chain uses TRBV6-1 with TRBJ1-3; TRBD1 matches 7 bases. The CDR3 is made up of 15 amino acids. Germline V lookup: CDR1 MNHNS, CDR2 SASEGT. V was clipped by 5 bases and J by 4 bases; unmatched bases: 8. CDR3 region: CASSLGGANGNTIYF. In DNA form, the CDR3 reads TGTGCCAGCAGTCTAGGGGGCGCGAACGGAAACACCATATATTTT.

The rearrangement links TRBV5-1 to TRBJ2-7, with TRBD2 matching over 8 bases. Looked up from germline, CDR1 is SGHRS and CDR2 is YFSETQ. The CDR3 has 15 amino acids. J lost 0 bases, V lost 4 bases, and 6 bases had no gene match. The CDR3 nucleotides are TGCGCCAGCAGCCTCTTAGCGGGGCCCTCCTACGAGCAGTACTTC. As protein: CASSLLAGPSYEQYF.

V usage is TRBV5-4 and J usage is TRBJ2-6, with D unclear. Germline values: CDR1 SGHNT, CDR2 YYREEE (reference sequence). The CDR3 length is 15 residues. V was trimmed by 4 bases and J by 2 bases, leaving 10 bases between them. In DNA form, the CDR3 reads TGTGCCAGCAGCCGAGCTGGGCCTGGGGCCAACGTCCTGACTTTC. This translates into CASSRAGPGANVLTF.

The J gene is TRBJ2-5, the V gene TRBV4-1; tentative D call: TRBD2 (5 bases). From germline, CDR1 is MGHRA and CDR2 YSYEKL. V was cut by 5 bases and J by 2 bases, with 15 bases left in between. CDR3 length equals 15 residues. DNA of the CDR3: TGCGCCAGCAGCGCGACCCTCGGGGTTCAAGAGACCCAGTACTTC. Its translation is CASSATLGVQETQYF.

This clone was detected only a few times. V gene TRBV30 combines with J gene TRBJ1-2, with D possibly matching TRBD1 (5 bases). V lost 5 bases, J lost 3 bases, and 7 bases lay in between. The CDR3 is made up of 11 amino acids. Germline V lookup: CDR1 GTSNPN, CDR2 SVGIG (reference sequence). CDR3 region: CAWDSYYGYTF. DNA of the CDR3: TGTGCCTGGGACAGCTACTATGGCTACACCTTC.

The V gene is TRBV19, the J gene TRBJ2-3; D might be TRBD2 (5 bases). CDR3 size: 13 residues. Germline assignment: CDR1 LNHDA and CDR2 SQIVND (reference sequence). Trimming removed 7 bases at V and 2 bases at J, with 10 bases between. The CDR3 DNA follows: TGTGCCAGTATAGCGTCGTTCACAGATACGCAGTATTTT. It specifies CASIASFTDTQYF.

The chain carries TRBV6-1 and TRBJ1-1; D might be TRBD1 (5 bases). The V gene lost 2 bases and the J gene lost 1 base, with 17 bases spanning the gap. The CDR3 length is 17 residues. Germline V CDR1 and CDR2: MNHNS, SASEGT. The CDR3 region has the DNA TGTGCCAGCAGTGAATGGGGTGGGGGAGCGGCGAACACTGAAGCTTTCTTT. Its protein product is CASSEWGGGAANTEAFF.

This clone occurred a few times. This chain connects TRBV7-2 to TRBJ2-5, with 9 bases identical to TRBD1. Germline assignment: CDR1 SGHTA and CDR2 FQGNSA. The junction had 5 bases not matched to a gene; V was cut back by 2 bases and J by 4 bases. This CDR3 has 15 amino acids. Written as DNA, the CDR3 is TGTGCCAGCAGCTTACCTGGACAGGGGAGAGAGACCCAGTACTTC. Amino acids: CASSLPGQGRETQYF.